This section outlines one TCR beta chain sequence together with its context. Its specificity is unknown. The data stem from a study of response to subunit inactivated influenza vaccine. Study-wide results and limits: New T cells are recruited in small numbers by each seasonal influenza vaccination, according to the authors' suggestion.

Using its own MiXCR run on the RT-PCR reads, TCRdb lists one record per CDR3 protein. This sample has around 530,000 distinct CDR3 sequences, with 16% found just once. The V gene end was trimmed by 6 bases and the J gene end by 6 bases; junction bases not matched to a gene: 6. CDR1 and CDR2 from the germline V gene are LNHDA and SQIVND (reference sequence). This CDR3 has 14 residues. V gene TRBV19 combines with J gene TRBJ2-1, with 9 bases fitting TRBD1. This TCR was recovered from a man between 45 and 75 years old who received an inactivated influenza vaccine. Sample: CD4+ T cells sorted from PBMCs, taken around 25 months after vaccination. The DNA of the CDR3 is TGTGCCAGTAGCCTACAGGGGGCATCCAATGAGCAGTTCTTC. This translates into CASSLQGASNEQFF. Complete variable domain (other parts from reference TRBV19 and TRBJ2-1): DGGITQSPKYLFRKEGQNVTLSCEQNLNHDAMYWYRQDPGQGLRLIYYSQIVNDFQKGDIAEGYSVSREKKESFPLTVTSAQKNPTAFYLCASSLQGASNEQFFGPGTRLTVL.